Reported below is one T cell receptor (beta chain). It lacks a known antigen. Base qualities were left out, and no much larger clone turns up one base away. This sample is part of a study of T cell repertoires in cytomegalovirus infection (dated by TCRdb to between 2018 and 2021). About the full investigation: Peptide stimulations targeted recently identified HLA-C-restricted CMV epitopes, whose presentation resists viral immunomodulation, together with well-studied HLA-B-restricted epitopes. Donor HLA type was relevant to the analysis, because carriage of CMV infection together with the matching HLA type was indicated by public TCR beta signatures.

Results and caveats for the whole study, not just this receptor: The ex vivo response was dominated by HLA-C-restricted CMV-specific TCR beta clonotypes, and the single most frequent clonotype in two of eight donors was supplied by these HLA-C-restricted clonotypes. In both this cohort and an independent roughly 350-donor cohort, the cumulative frequency of public TCR beta family members distinguished carriers of CMV infection plus the relevant HLA type.

The data were produced on an Illumina HiSeq 1500. TCRdb passed the public sequencing reads through fastp at Q25 and MiXCR, retaining productive beta sequences. Rows are unified per CDR3 protein, each entry keeping the most common DNA and genes. This sample holds about 52,000 distinct CDR3 sequences; 15% to 20% were observed only once. The biggest ten clones account for around 80% of the sample. V drops 1 base and J drops 4 bases, leaving 8 bases in between. The germline V gene (reference sequence) sets CDR1 to SEHNR and CDR2 to FQNEAQ. Measured from the cysteine to the phenylalanine, the CDR3 is 13 residues long. Just the 39-base CDR3 DNA is kept, in frame starting at base 1. The sample's treatment or condition label, in plain terms: in vitro stimulation with specific CMV peptide epitopes to enrich CMV-specific T cells.

The sequence links TRBV7-9 to TRBJ2-7; no D gene can be assigned with confidence. The input for sequencing was CD8+ T cells from cultured PBMCs, taken from culture after CMV antigen stimulation. This TCR was recovered from a human donor in good health (CMV status not recorded). Some clones in this sample may be carry-over from other donors' samples. The CDR3 region reads CASSLDGWYEQYF. DNA sequence: TGTGCCAGCAGCTTAGACGGGTGGTACGAGCAGTACTTC.